The 25 T cell receptor beta chains reported below all come from one sample, sequenced in a study of OX40 agonist ivuxolimab in advanced cancers. TCRdb's table, derived via immunoSEQ multiplex PCR, lists solely in-frame clones and lacks some. This repertoire shows roughly 90,000 clones, roughly 89% found once; its top ten account for roughly 0.77%. Sequenced material: CD4+ or CD8+ T cells sorted from blood, taken in a trial of the OX40 agonist ivuxolimab. These receptors were obtained from an adult with an advanced solid tumor such as melanoma, head and neck, liver or kidney cancer.

This rearrangement joins TRBV6-5 to TRBJ2-7, with D possibly matching TRBD1 (5 bases). Germline assignment: CDR1 MNHEY and CDR2 SVGAGI. CDR3 size: 14 residues. Between the trimmed V and J ends, which lost 6 bases and 5 bases, there was a span of 17 bases. CDR3 amino acids: CASRRQIVGDEQYF. CDR3 bases: TGTGCCAGCAGACGACAGATCGTAGGAGACGAGCAGTACTTC.

J is TRBJ2-5 and V is TRBV5-1; 8 bases fit TRBD1. V trimming: 7 bases; J trimming: 1 base; junction bases outside the gene matches: 6. Germline V gene lookup returns CDR1 SGHRS and CDR2 YFSETQ. CDR3 length: 14 amino acids. The DNA for the CDR3 is TGCGCCAGCGGCCGGGACAGGAGCCAAGAGACCCAGTACTTC. This codes for CASGRDRSQETQYF. The full variable domain, completed using reference TRBV5-1 and TRBJ2-5, is KAGVTQTPRYLIKTRGQQVTLSCSPISGHRSVSWYQQTPGQGLQFLFEYFSETQRNKGNFPGRFSGRQFSNSRSEMNVSTLELGDSALYLCASGRDRSQETQYFGPGTRLLVL.

V usage is TRBV5-1 and J usage is TRBJ2-1, with unresolved D. The CDR3 length is 13 residues. Trimming took off 0 bases at V and 12 bases at J, with 13 bases between the two ends. The germline V gene has CDR1 SGHRS and CDR2 YFSETQ. The CDR3 sequence: CASSLESHDGQFF. In DNA form, the CDR3 reads TGCGCCAGCAGCTTGGAAAGCCATGACGGGCAGTTCTTC.

The chain recombines TRBV6-5 with TRBJ2-2; TRBD2 aligns across 7 bases. Germline V lookup: CDR1 MNHEY, CDR2 SVGAGI. V shed 6 bases and J 5 bases; nucleotides not matched to a gene: 6. The CDR3 spans 14 residues. The CDR3 sequence: CASRPGTNTGELFF. The CDR3 DNA reads as TGTGCCAGCAGACCCGGGACTAATACCGGGGAGCTGTTTTTT.

V usage is TRBV4-3 and J usage is TRBJ2-5, with TRBD2 matching 13 bases. Germline values: CDR1 LGHNA, CDR2 YSLEER. The CDR3 has 16 residues. J lost 5 bases, V lost 4 bases, and 7 bases had no gene match. CDR3 nucleotides: TGCGCCAGCAGCCGGGGGACTAGCGGGGAGTGGGAGACCCAGTACTTC. This translates into CASSRGTSGEWETQYF.

In this sample, this clone turned up a few times. V is TRBV18 and J is TRBJ2-7, with 11 bases aligning to TRBD2. Per the germline V gene, CDR1 is KGHSH and CDR2 is LQKENI. The CDR3 has 12 amino acids. V dropped 0 bases and J dropped 13; count of bases not matched to a gene: 2. CDR3 residues: CASSPPGLAAYF. CDR3 coding DNA: TGTGCCAGCTCACCACCGGGACTAGCGGCCTACTTC. Full variable domain (missing parts from reference TRBV18 and TRBJ2-7): NAGVMQNPRHLVRRRGQEARLRCSPMKGHSHVYWYRQLPEEGLKFMVYLQKENIIDESGMPKERFSAEFPKEGPSILRIQQVVRGDSAAYFCASSPPGLAAYFGPGTRLTVT.

This chain uses TRBV10-3 with TRBJ2-3; D unclear. V dropped 0 bases and J dropped 4 bases, with 8 bases sitting between them. This CDR3 has 14 residues. Germline CDR1 is ENHRY and CDR2 is SYGVKD. CDR3 in DNA: TGTGCCATCAGTGAGTCGGGGTGGGCAGATACGCAGTATTTT. It encodes CAISESGWADTQYF.

This clone has a single count. The chain carries TRBV7-9 and TRBJ2-5; D is unclear. Germline-derived CDR1 and CDR2 are SEHNR and FQNEAQ (reference sequence). With 4 bases removed from V and 3 bases from J, the gap between germline ends came to 9 bases. The CDR3 length is 13 residues. CDR3 protein: CASSSSVKETQYF. The CDR3 nucleotides are TGTGCCAGCAGCTCGTCGGTCAAAGAGACCCAGTACTTC. Filled out from reference TRBV7-9 and TRBJ2-5, the complete variable domain reads DTGVSQNPRHKITKRGQNVTFRCDPISEHNRLYWYRQTLGQGPEFLTYFQNEAQLEKSRLLSDRFSAERPKGSFSTLEIQRTEQGDSAMYLCASSSSVKETQYFGPGTRLLVL.

The chain links TRBV28 to TRBJ1-1, with 8 positions matching TRBD1. Unmatched junction bases numbered 11, after V lost 7 bases and J lost 1 base. The germline CDR1 and CDR2 sequences are MDHEN and SYDVKM. CDR3 length: 16 amino acids. The CDR3 nucleotides are TGTGCCAGCACACCTCCGCCAGGGACAGGGAACACTGAAGCTTTCTTT. This codes for CASTPPPGTGNTEAFF. The full variable domain, with the rest looked up from reference TRBV28 and TRBJ1-1, is DVKVTQSSRYLVKRTGEKVFLECVQDMDHENMFWYRQDPGLGLRLIYFSYDVKMKEKGDIPEGYSVSREKKERFSLILESASTNQTSMYLCASTPPPGTGNTEAFFGQGTRLTVV.

This clone was seen a single time. The rearrangement uses TRBV27 and TRBJ2-5; perhaps TRBD2 as D (5 bases). This CDR3 is 13 amino acids long. Germline loops: CDR1 MNHEY, CDR2 SMNVEV (reference sequence). V lost 5 bases and J 5 bases, leaving 12 bases between the germline ends. For the CDR3, the DNA is TGTGCCAGCAGTCTGCGGCGCGGGGAGACCCAGTACTTC. Protein sequence: CASSLRRGETQYF.

V is TRBV7-2 and J is TRBJ2-5; the D gene is possibly TRBD1 (6 bases). Trimming pared 5 bases from V and 2 bases from J, leaving 12 bases between. The CDR3 is 14 residues long. Germline-derived CDR1 and CDR2 are SGHTA and FQGNSA. This chain's CDR3 is CASSPRTAQETQYF. The CDR3 DNA reads TGTGCCAGCAGCCCGAGGACAGCTCAAGAGACCCAGTACTTC.

The J gene is TRBJ1-5, the V gene TRBV7-2, with D maybe TRBD1 (6 bases). Trimming left V 4 bases short and J 3 bases short, with 10 bases between. Germline loops: CDR1 SGHTA, CDR2 FQGNSA. This CDR3 has 14 residues. This chain's CDR3 is CASSWAGANQPQHF. The CDR3 DNA reads as TGTGCCAGCAGCTGGGCAGGGGCCAATCAGCCCCAGCATTTT. The full variable domain, with the rest looked up from reference TRBV7-2 and TRBJ1-5, is GAGVSQSPSNKVTEKGKDVELRCDPISGHTALYWYRQSLGQGLEFLIYFQGNSAPDKSGLPSDRFSAERTGGSVSTLTIQRTQQEDSAVYLCASSWAGANQPQHFGDGTRLSIL.

The genes are TRBV5-1 and TRBJ2-5; D unresolved. V was clipped by 4 bases and J by 5 bases, with 6 bases between them. Germline CDR1 reads SGHRS; CDR2 reads YFSETQ. CDR3 length: 11 residues. The CDR3 region has the DNA TGCGCCAGCAGCATGGATGAGACCCAGTACTTC. Protein product: CASSMDETQYF.

CDR3 protein: CASYGQRNGYTF. The CDR3 DNA sequence: TGTGCCAGCTATGGACAGCGGAATGGCTACACCTTC. The genes are TRBV25-1 and TRBJ1-2, with D possibly TRBD1 on 6 matching bases. Germline CDR1 MGHDK, CDR2 SYGVNS. The germline V and J ends were trimmed by 8 bases and 6 bases, with 13 bases remaining between them. The CDR3 has 12 amino acids.

J is TRBJ1-1 and V is TRBV7-2; no clear D. V was pared by 3 bases and J by 0 bases, with 8 bases between. Germline CDR1 is SGHTA and CDR2 is FQGNSA. CDR3 size: 14 residues. CDR3 in amino acids: CASSFVLLNTEAFF. CDR3 nucleotides: TGTGCCAGCAGCTTTGTTCTTTTGAACACTGAAGCTTTCTTT. The full variable domain, its missing parts supplied by reference TRBV7-2 and TRBJ1-1, is GAGVSQSPSNKVTEKGKDVELRCDPISGHTALYWYRQSLGQGLEFLIYFQGNSAPDKSGLPSDRFSAERTGGSVSTLTIQRTQQEDSAVYLCASSFVLLNTEAFFGQGTRLTVV.

The J gene is TRBJ1-1, the V gene TRBV6-6; D not resolved. The CDR3 sequence is 14 residues long. Germline-derived CDR1 and CDR2 are MNHNY and SVGAGI (reference sequence). V was pared by 7 bases and J by 1 base, with 13 bases between. CDR3 sequence (DNA): TGTGCCAGCATCGGCCCCGGAGGGAACACTGAAGCTTTCTTT. Translation gives CASIGPGGNTEAFF.

This clone was recorded only once. This chain links TRBV7-2 with TRBJ2-5; 8 positions agree with TRBD2. The CDR3 has 12 amino acids. V lost 11 bases and J lost 10; bases outside the gene matches: 12. The germline gives CDR1 SGHTA, CDR2 FQGNSA. The CDR3 sequence: CASGGAARDQYF. The CDR3 nucleotides read TGTGCCTCCGGGGGGGCGGCTCGGGACCAGTACTTC.

The chain has TRBV19 and TRBJ2-1, with TRBD2 identical over 10 bases. V lost 0 bases to trimming and J lost 2 bases; unmatched junction nucleotides: 1. This CDR3 comprises 16 residues. CDR1 and CDR2 (germline): LNHDA, SQIVND (reference sequence). This CDR3 reads CASSIDSGGPYNEQFF. Here the CDR3 DNA reads TGTGCCAGTAGTATAGATAGCGGGGGGCCCTACAATGAGCAGTTCTTC. Full variable domain (rest looked up from reference TRBV19 and TRBJ2-1): DGGITQSPKYLFRKEGQNVTLSCEQNLNHDAMYWYRQDPGQGLRLIYYSQIVNDFQKGDIAEGYSVSREKKESFPLTVTSAQKNPTAFYLCASSIDSGGPYNEQFFGPGTRLTVL.

This chain joins TRBV7-6 and TRBJ2-3, with 15 bases matching TRBD2. The J segment lost 6 bases and the V segment lost 1 base, leaving 8 bases of the junction unmatched. Germline values: CDR1 SGHVS, CDR2 FNYEAQ. The CDR3 is made up of 18 amino acids. CDR3 nucleotides: TGTGCCAGCAGCTTAGTGGGGACTAGCGGGGGGCAAAGGGATACGCAGTATTTT. Translated: CASSLVGTSGGQRDTQYF.

The chain links TRBV7-6 to TRBJ2-3; 8 bases are shared with TRBD1. The CDR3 is 17 residues long. Germline V gene sequence: CDR1 SGHVS, CDR2 FNYEAQ. V was clipped by 0 bases and J by 3 bases; unmatched bases: 8. The DNA for the CDR3 is TGTGCCAGCAGCTTAGCCGACGGACAGGGAATTACAGATACGCAGTATTTT. Residues: CASSLADGQGITDTQYF.

The J gene is TRBJ2-7, the V gene TRBV27; no definite D call. The CDR3 contains 14 residues. Germline loops: CDR1 MNHEY, CDR2 SMNVEV (reference sequence). The V and J ends lost 2 bases and 6 bases respectively, with 14 bases between them. CDR3 coding DNA: TGTGCCAGCAGTTTAGATCCCAGGTTCCTCGAGCAGTACTTC. It encodes CASSLDPRFLEQYF.

The chain links TRBV10-1 to TRBJ1-1; tentative D call: TRBD1 (5 bases). The V end was cut by 6 bases, the J end by 0 bases, with 8 bases between. The CDR3 length is 13 residues. CDR1 and CDR2 from the germline V gene are WNHNN and SYGVQD (reference sequence). In DNA form, the CDR3 reads TGCGCCAGCAGGGACACCATGAACACTGAAGCTTTCTTT. This gives the protein CASRDTMNTEAFF.

This clone was seen just once. The V gene is TRBV5-4, the J gene TRBJ2-3; D gene unclear. CDR3 length: 15 residues. V was pared by 5 bases and J by 2 bases, with 15 bases between. Germline CDR1 SGHNT, CDR2 YYREEE (reference sequence). The CDR3 spells CASSPGNTHTDTQYF. The CDR3 nucleotides read TGTGCCAGCAGTCCTGGGAATACCCACACAGATACGCAGTATTTT.

The CDR3 is CASSLYRAEGYEQYF. In DNA form, the CDR3 reads TGCGCCAGCAGCTTATACAGGGCAGAAGGATACGAGCAGTACTTC. The J gene is TRBJ2-7, the V gene TRBV5-1, with a possible D match to TRBD1 (6 bases). CDR1 SGHRS and CDR2 YFSETQ come from the germline V gene. CDR3 length: 15 residues. V was pared by 2 bases and J by 4 bases, with 16 bases between.

On this clone itself: The same CDR3 can be traced to other DNA sequences in this sample. V is TRBV7-9 and J is TRBJ1-1; D remains ambiguous. CDR3 size: 13 residues. From germline, CDR1 is SEHNR and CDR2 FQNEAQ (reference sequence). V was trimmed by 2 bases and J by 2 bases, leaving 6 bases between them. The CDR3 nucleotides are TGTGCCAGCAGCTTACAAGATAACACTGAAGCTTTCTTT. Amino acid sequence: CASSLQDNTEAFF. Supplemented by reference TRBV7-9 and TRBJ1-1, the full variable domain reads DTGVSQNPRHKITKRGQNVTFRCDPISEHNRLYWYRQTLGQGPEFLTYFQNEAQLEKSRLLSDRFSAERPKGSFSTLEIQRTEQGDSAMYLCASSLQDNTEAFFGQGTRLTVV.